The clone carrying this T cell receptor (beta chain) was recorded at least ten times. Its cognate antigen is unknown. This CDR3 is 15 amino acids long. Germline CDR1 reads WSHSY; CDR2 reads SAAADI. V gave up 7 bases and J gave up 7 bases, with 23 bases separating them. This sample was taken from a study of shared clonotypes between healthy human individuals. General study results and limits: The diversity represented, both genetic and in exposure history, was limited by few donors. Sorted-subset sequencing was shown by rarefaction to be incomplete despite large depth.

TCRdb keeps only in-frame clones here, not all; method: immunoSEQ multiplex PCR. The table has roughly 700,000 clones, 74% seen once. Sequenced input: memory CD4+ T cells sorted from blood. Subset: CD45RA-negative fraction. The sequence derives from a woman aged 30 to 39 in good health. This chain uses TRBV10-2 with TRBJ2-7; possible D gene TRBD2, 6 bases. The CDR3 coding sequence is TGCGCCAGCATCCGGGGTGGGACCCCAGGGAGGGAGCAGTACTTC. Its translation is CASIRGGTPGREQYF.